The 9 T cell receptor beta chains reported below all come from one sample, sequenced in a study of low-dose radiotherapy and immunotherapy resistance in tumors. Both TCRalpha and TCRbeta chains were reverse transcribed with V-gene-specific primers. Amplification of TCRs used a constant-region primer and V-primer adapter for roughly 21 PCR cycles. TCRdb re-called the reads with MiXCR, one entry per CDR3 protein. The data hold under 110,000 distinct CDR3 sequences, with around 20% observed a single time. Time point here: after trial treatment. The treatment was: LDRT plus nivolumab, ipilimumab, low-dose cyclophosphamide and aspirin (RACIN trial). Source: PBMCs, taken after low-dose radiotherapy plus immunotherapy. The receptors shown here come from a male donor with prostate cancer.

This clonotype was counted at least ten times. This chain uses TRBV10-1 with TRBJ2-7; D ambiguous. The V and J ends lost 7 bases and 3 bases respectively, with 7 bases between them. The CDR3 is 11 residues long. Per germline, CDR1 WNHNN and CDR2 SYGVQD (reference sequence). The chain's CDR3 is CASNRIYEQYF. The CDR3 nucleotides read TGCGCCAGCAATAGAATCTACGAGCAGTACTTC.

At least ten counts were recorded for this clonotype. The chain is built from TRBV10-3 and TRBJ2-7; 9 bases match TRBD1. Trimming cost V 7 bases and J 3 bases; bases outside gene matches: 7. Germline CDR1 ENHRY, CDR2 SYGVKD. The length of the CDR3 is 14 residues. The CDR3: CAITAPGQGYEQYF. CDR3 sequence (DNA): TGTGCCATCACCGCCCCGGGACAGGGCTACGAGCAGTACTTC.

The table lists this clonotype with many counts. The chain joins TRBV20-1 to TRBJ2-3; D is unresolved. The CDR3 spans 12 residues. V was cut by 2 bases and J by 0 bases, with 3 bases left in between. Germline V gene data show CDR1 as DFQATT and CDR2 as SNEGSKA (reference sequence). CDR3 in DNA: TGCAGTGCTAGAACTAGCACAGATACGCAGTATTTT. This encodes CSARTSTDTQYF.

The chain links TRBV5-1 to TRBJ1-2; D ambiguous. V was shortened by 0 bases and J by 9 bases, with 24 bases between the two germline ends. This CDR3 is 17 amino acids long. The V gene's germline CDR1 is SGHRS and CDR2 YFSETQ. The CDR3 nucleotides are TGCGCCAGCAGCTTGGGGGCAAGAGGGCCTAGTGTGGCTCGCTACACCTTC. Translation: CASSLGARGPSVARYTF.

This clonotype has ten or more counts. The V gene is TRBV10-3, the J gene TRBJ2-1; 11 nucleotides line up with TRBD2. The CDR3 is 15 residues long. Germline CDR1 and CDR2: ENHRY and SYGVKD. Losses at the gene ends were 2 bases for V and 4 bases for J; bases not matched to a gene: 1. In DNA, the CDR3 is TGTGCCATCAGTGAGACTAGCGGGGGATACAATGAGCAGTTCTTC. This encodes CAISETSGGYNEQFF.

This rearrangement joins TRBV3-1 to TRBJ2-4, with no clear D. Between the trimmed V and J ends, which lost 1 base and 8 bases, there was a span of 3 bases. This CDR3 region has 11 residues. The germline V gene encodes CDR1 LGHDT and CDR2 YNNKEL (reference sequence). The DNA for the CDR3 is TGTGCCAGCAGCCAAGGATACATTCAGTACTTC. It yields the protein CASSQGYIQYF.

This clonotype has a count of ten or more. The chain combines TRBV4-1 with TRBJ2-1; D uncertain. Trimming left V 3 bases short and J 2 bases short, with 14 bases between. Germline V lookup: CDR1 MGHRA, CDR2 YSYEKL. The CDR3 runs 16 residues. CDR3: CASSHIDGRAYNEQFF. The DNA of the CDR3 is TGCGCCAGCAGCCACATAGACGGAAGGGCCTACAATGAGCAGTTCTTC.

This clonotype showed up many times. V usage is TRBV10-3 and J usage is TRBJ1-1; D is unresolved. Trimming took off 4 bases at V and 1 base at J, with 16 bases between the two ends. Germline CDR1 reads ENHRY; CDR2 reads SYGVKD. The CDR3 contains 16 residues. This CDR3 is CAISAYRGDTNTEAFF. CDR3 sequence (DNA): TGTGCCATCAGTGCCTACCGGGGTGATACGAACACTGAAGCTTTCTTT.

This clonotype was detected ten times or more. This chain joins TRBV7-9 and TRBJ2-7, with 7 bases lining up with TRBD2. Germline loops: CDR1 SEHNR, CDR2 FQNEAQ (reference sequence). The V segment lost 8 bases and the J segment 2 bases; nucleotides outside the gene matches: 3. The length of the CDR3 is 12 residues. The CDR3, as DNA: TGTGCCAGCGGGGGGGGAACCTACGAGCAGTACTTC. This translates into CASGGGTYEQYF.